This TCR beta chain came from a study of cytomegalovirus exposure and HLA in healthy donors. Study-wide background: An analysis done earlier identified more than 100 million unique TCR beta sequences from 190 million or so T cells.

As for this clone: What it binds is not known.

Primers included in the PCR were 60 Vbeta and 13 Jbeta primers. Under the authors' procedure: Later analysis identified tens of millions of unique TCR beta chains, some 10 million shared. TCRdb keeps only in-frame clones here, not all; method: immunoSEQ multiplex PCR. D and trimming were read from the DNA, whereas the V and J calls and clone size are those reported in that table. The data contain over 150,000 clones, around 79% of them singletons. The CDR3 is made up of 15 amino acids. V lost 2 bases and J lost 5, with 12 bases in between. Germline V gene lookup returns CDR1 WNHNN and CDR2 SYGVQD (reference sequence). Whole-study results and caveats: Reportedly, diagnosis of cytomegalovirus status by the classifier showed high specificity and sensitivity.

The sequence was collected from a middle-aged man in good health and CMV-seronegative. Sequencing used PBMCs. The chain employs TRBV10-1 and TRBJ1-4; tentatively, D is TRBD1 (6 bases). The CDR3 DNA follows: TGCGCCAGCAGTGAGACGGACAGCCAAAATGAAAAACTGTTTTTT. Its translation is CASSETDSQNEKLFF.